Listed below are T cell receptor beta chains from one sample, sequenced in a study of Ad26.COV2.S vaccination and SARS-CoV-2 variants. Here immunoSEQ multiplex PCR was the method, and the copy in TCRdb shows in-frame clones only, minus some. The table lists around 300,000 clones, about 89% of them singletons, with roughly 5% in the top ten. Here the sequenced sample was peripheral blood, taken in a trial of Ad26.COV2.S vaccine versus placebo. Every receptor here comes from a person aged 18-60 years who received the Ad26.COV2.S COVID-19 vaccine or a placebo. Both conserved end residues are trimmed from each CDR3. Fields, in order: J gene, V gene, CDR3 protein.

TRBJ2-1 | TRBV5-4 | ASSLGTARYNEQF
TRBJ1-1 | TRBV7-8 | ASSLEQQAF
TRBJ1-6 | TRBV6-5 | ASSRAANSPLH
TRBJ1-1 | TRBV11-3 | ASSLGLNKEAF
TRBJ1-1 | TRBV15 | ATSRGSGKNTEAF
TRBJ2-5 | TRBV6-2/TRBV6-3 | ASSYSSPGFQETQY
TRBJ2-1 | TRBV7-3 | ASSFLNGNEQF
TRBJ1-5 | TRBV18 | ASSEGQNQPQH
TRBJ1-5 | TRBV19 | ASSISGMVNQPQH
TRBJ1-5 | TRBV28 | ASTYRGTPSNQPQH
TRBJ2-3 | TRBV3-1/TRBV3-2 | ASSHPWGDTQY
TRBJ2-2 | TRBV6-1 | ASSDPGQGSGELF
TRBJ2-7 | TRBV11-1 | ASRLTGKDYEQY
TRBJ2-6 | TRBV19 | AKIPPGANVLT
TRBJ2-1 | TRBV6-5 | ASSPTSWGYNEQF
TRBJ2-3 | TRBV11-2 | ASSLGLAGAGAFTDTQY
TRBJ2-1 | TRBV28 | ASSLGGGGVEQF
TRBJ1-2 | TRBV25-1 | ASSFESYGYT
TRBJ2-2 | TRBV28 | ASTYDANTGELF
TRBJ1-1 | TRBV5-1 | ASSPGTGAMNTEAF
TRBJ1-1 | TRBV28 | ASISGAALSAF
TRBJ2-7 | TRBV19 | ASSIFRSGEQY